One and the same sample provided the 30 T cell receptor beta chains below, sequenced in a study of T cell repertoires in cytomegalovirus infection. Antigens for these TCRs are unknown. TCRdb reprocessed the reads with MiXCR, giving one entry per CDR3 protein. Of tens of thousands of distinct CDR3 sequences detected, about half appear once; the ten largest clones hold roughly 93%. Sequenced here: CD8+ T cells from cultured PBMCs, sampled from culture after CMV antigen stimulation. The receptor set was obtained from a human donor in good health (CMV status not recorded). Some clones in this sample may be carry-over from other donors' samples.

This clonotype was found a few times. The chain combines TRBV11-2 with TRBJ1-4, with TRBD1 identical over 7 bases. The V segment lost 5 bases and the J segment 6 bases; nucleotides outside the gene matches: 9. The CDR3 spans 15 residues. The germline V gene has CDR1 SGHAT and CDR2 FQNNGV. For the CDR3, the DNA is TGTGCCAGCAGCGGGACAGAAGGGGTCGATGAAAAACTGTTTTTT. This sequence encodes CASSGTEGVDEKLFF. Based on the CDR3 plus reference TRBV11-2 and TRBJ1-4, the full variable domain is EAGVAQSPRYKIIEKRQSVAFWCNPISGHATLYWYQQILGQGPKLLIQFQNNGVVDDSQLPKDRFSAERLKGVDSTLKIQPAKLEDSAVYLCASSGTEGVDEKLFFGSGTQLSVL.

V and J are TRBV7-8 and TRBJ1-1, with D unclear. This CDR3 region has 15 residues. Germline V gene data show CDR1 as SGHVS and CDR2 as FQNEAQ. The germline V and J ends were trimmed by 3 bases and 11 bases, with 22 bases remaining between them. This CDR3 is CASSFAMRGAEDAFF. The CDR3 DNA is TGTGCCAGCAGCTTTGCTATGCGGGGTGCAGAAGATGCTTTCTTT.

The rearrangement uses TRBV27 and TRBJ2-1; 11 bases match TRBD2. The trim removed 8 bases at V and 7 bases at J, leaving 16 bases unmatched. Germline V gene data show CDR1 as MNHEY and CDR2 as SMNVEV (reference sequence). This CDR3 spans 17 amino acids. The CDR3 DNA reads as TGTGCCAGCCTTCCGGTCCTACTAGCGGGAGTTGGGAATGAGCAGTTCTTC. Amino acids: CASLPVLLAGVGNEQFF.

This clonotype came up a few times. The gene calls are TRBV6-1 and TRBJ2-7; no definite D call. Germline loops: CDR1 MNHNS, CDR2 SASEGT. The CDR3 covers 14 residues. The ends were cut back, 5 bases at V and 0 bases at J, with 11 bases in the middle. The CDR3 sequence is CASSPSGDSYEQYF. In nucleotides, the CDR3 is TGTGCCAGCAGTCCGTCTGGAGACTCCTACGAGCAGTACTTC.

This clonotype occurred a few times. This chain connects TRBV28 to TRBJ2-1, with D perhaps matching TRBD1 or TRBD2 (6 bases each). V was cut by 3 bases and J by 8 bases, with 14 bases left in between. The CDR3 runs 14 residues. Germline CDR1 and CDR2: MDHEN and SYDVKM. For the CDR3, the DNA is TGTGCCAGCAGTTTGAGCCGGGGGCGGGATGAGCAGTTCTTC. This gives the protein CASSLSRGRDEQFF. The whole variable domain, remainder taken from reference TRBV28 and TRBJ2-1, is DVKVTQSSRYLVKRTGEKVFLECVQDMDHENMFWYRQDPGLGLRLIYFSYDVKMKEKGDIPEGYSVSREKKERFSLILESASTNQTSMYLCASSLSRGRDEQFFGPGTRLTVL.

J is TRBJ2-2 and V is TRBV7-6, with D hard to call. The CDR3 runs 14 residues. V lost 3 bases and J 1 base, leaving 6 bases between the germline ends. Germline V gives CDR1 SGHVS, CDR2 FNYEAQ. In nucleotides, the CDR3 is TGTGCCAGCAGCTTGCTAGTGAACACCGGGGAGCTGTTTTTT. Translation gives CASSLLVNTGELFF.

The rearrangement uses TRBV4-2 and TRBJ2-7; 9 positions match TRBD2. There are 16 residues in the CDR3. The junction had 11 bases not matched to a gene; V was cut back by 2 bases and J by 6 bases. Germline CDR1 is LGHNA and CDR2 is YNFKEQ. The CDR3 DNA is TGTGCCAGCAGCCAACGTACCGGGACTAGCCCGGGCGAGCAGTACTTC. This codes for CASSQRTGTSPGEQYF.

In its sample, this clonotype was seen a few times. The chain combines TRBV6-1 with TRBJ1-1; D perhaps matches TRBD1 (5 bases). V lost 6 bases to trimming and J lost 1 base, with 12 bases between them. This CDR3 has 14 amino acids. The germline V gene has CDR1 MNHNS and CDR2 SASEGT. The CDR3 DNA reads TGTGCCAGCAGGTCCAGGGTAGGGAACACTGAAGCTTTCTTT. This codes for CASRSRVGNTEAFF.

The chain couples TRBV11-2 to TRBJ1-1; D gene unclear. Germline V gene data show CDR1 as SGHAT and CDR2 as FQNNGV. The CDR3 is 15 amino acids. V lost 0 bases and J lost 5, with 13 bases in between. For the CDR3, the DNA is TGTGCCAGCAGCTTAGAGTGGCCCAAGAGGACTGAAGCTTTCTTT. This encodes CASSLEWPKRTEAFF.

This chain joins TRBV7-6 and TRBJ2-1; 9 nucleotides line up with TRBD2. Unmatched junction bases numbered 9, after V lost 5 bases and J lost 7 bases. This CDR3 region has 15 residues. The germline CDR1 and CDR2 sequences are SGHVS and FNYEAQ. CDR3 bases: TGTGCCAGCAGCGCAGCGGGAGGAACTACGAATGAGCAGTTCTTC. Its protein is CASSAAGGTTNEQFF.

This clonotype was seen a handful of times. The V call is TRBV7-2, the J call TRBJ2-3; 14 nucleotides agree with TRBD2. V lost 5 bases, J lost 5 bases, and 9 bases stayed unmatched. The CDR3 length is 17 residues. Per germline, CDR1 SGHTA and CDR2 FQGNSA. The CDR3 here is CASSAPGLAGVGDTQYF. The CDR3 nucleotides are TGTGCCAGCAGCGCTCCGGGACTAGCGGGAGTTGGAGATACGCAGTATTTT.

The chain employs TRBV12-3 or TRBV12-4 and TRBJ1-3; D is unclear. This CDR3 has 13 amino acids. Trimming took off 3 bases at V and 4 bases at J, with 7 bases between the two ends. CDR3 in DNA: TGTGCCAGCAGTTTGGCTCAGGGAAACACCATATATTTT. Protein product: CASSLAQGNTIYF.

The chain employs TRBV28 and TRBJ1-1; D is possibly TRBD1 (6 bases). Germline V gene data show CDR1 as MDHEN and CDR2 as SYDVKM. The CDR3 consists of 18 residues. Trimming pared 2 bases from V and 1 base from J, leaving 20 bases between. The CDR3 loop reads CASSLDTRGGAPNTEAFF. CDR3 bases: TGTGCCAGCAGTTTAGATACTCGAGGGGGGGCGCCGAACACTGAAGCTTTCTTT.

This clonotype came up a few times. For the CDR3, the DNA is TGTGCCAGTAGTGGGACAGGGCGGAAGCCCCAGCATTTT. As protein: CASSGTGRKPQHF. The rearrangement joins TRBV19 to TRBJ1-5, with 9 bases that match TRBD1. The trim removed 5 bases at V and 8 bases at J, leaving 4 bases unmatched. CDR1 LNHDA and CDR2 SQIVND come from the germline V gene (reference sequence). The CDR3 is 13 amino acids.

The genes are TRBV27 and TRBJ1-5, with D possibly being TRBD1 (6 bases). Germline CDR1 is MNHEY and CDR2 is SMNVEV (reference sequence). The CDR3 runs to 16 residues. The germline V and J ends were trimmed by 2 bases and 3 bases, with 14 bases remaining between them. In nucleotides, the CDR3 is TGTGCCAGCAGTTTAGGGGGACACCTTGCCAATCAGCCCCAGCATTTT. Protein product: CASSLGGHLANQPQHF.

The chain uses TRBV10-3 and TRBJ1-4; 7 nucleotides agree with TRBD1. The CDR3 has 15 residues. Germline loops: CDR1 ENHRY, CDR2 SYGVKD. With 3 bases clipped from V and 8 bases from J, the junction kept 9 bases outside the gene matches. CDR3 nucleotides: TGTGCCATCAGTGAAAGTGAAGGGGGCGAGGAAAAACTGTTTTTT. This gives the protein CAISESEGGEEKLFF.

In this sample, this clonotype turned up a few times. The chain employs TRBV3-1 and TRBJ2-5; 11 positions agree with TRBD2. Germline V gene lookup returns CDR1 LGHDT and CDR2 YNNKEL (reference sequence). V lost 5 bases, J lost 5 bases, and 10 bases stayed unmatched. The CDR3 extends over 16 amino acids. CDR3 amino acids: CASSSIRLAGGETQYF. The CDR3 nucleotides read TGTGCCAGCAGCTCGATTCGCCTAGCGGGAGGTGAGACCCAGTACTTC.

The chain employs TRBV19 and TRBJ1-1; no clear D. Trimming removed 6 bases at V and 1 base at J, with 6 bases between. In germline, CDR1 is LNHDA, CDR2 SQIVND (reference sequence). The CDR3 loop spans 12 amino acids. The chain's CDR3 is CASRMGNTEAFF. In DNA, the CDR3 is TGTGCCAGTAGGATGGGGAACACTGAAGCTTTCTTT.

The rearrangement uses TRBV6-2 or TRBV6-3 and TRBJ1-5; D unresolved. In germline, CDR1 is MNHEY, CDR2 SVGEGT. The CDR3 has 14 amino acids. The V gene lost 6 bases and the J gene lost 3 bases, with 12 bases spanning the gap. This chain's CDR3 is CASRWTRINQPQHF. The CDR3 DNA sequence: TGTGCCAGCAGATGGACGCGTATCAATCAGCCCCAGCATTTT.

This clonotype came up a few times. The V call is TRBV6-5, the J call TRBJ2-7, with TRBD2 matching 10 bases. V trimming: 5 bases; J trimming: 0 bases; junction bases outside the gene matches: 4. CDR1 MNHEY and CDR2 SVGAGI come from the germline V gene. This CDR3 is 15 amino acids long. CDR3 amino acids: CASSPLAGDSYEQYF. CDR3 DNA sequence: TGTGCCAGCAGTCCGCTAGCGGGAGACTCCTACGAGCAGTACTTC.

This chain uses TRBV7-2 with TRBJ2-3, with D possibly called TRBD1 or TRBD2 (6 bases each). Germline assignment: CDR1 SGHTA and CDR2 FQGNSA. V lost 2 bases to trimming and J lost 6 bases, with 21 bases between them. The CDR3 totals 17 residues. This chain's CDR3 is CASSLPALGGLLDTQYF. CDR3 DNA sequence: TGTGCCAGCAGCTTACCTGCCCTGGGGGGCCTGCTGGATACGCAGTATTTT.

The rearrangement uses TRBV28 and TRBJ2-7; D remains unclear. The CDR3 totals 15 residues. The germline V gene has CDR1 MDHEN and CDR2 SYDVKM. The germline V and J ends were trimmed by 5 bases and 0 bases, with 14 bases remaining between them. The CDR3 sequence is CASSLTPASSYEQYF. DNA for the CDR3: TGTGCCAGCAGTCTGACACCCGCAAGCTCCTACGAGCAGTACTTC.

Concerning this clonotype itself: This is likely a read error, given that the CDR3 carries no conserved phenylalanine or tryptophan at its end. The chain combines TRBV6-2 or TRBV6-3 with TRBJ2-7; D is unclear. CDR3 length: 12 residues. In germline, CDR1 is MNHEY, CDR2 SVGEGT. The CDR3 region is CACSYPPPHQYL. The CDR3 DNA reads TGTGCCTGCAGTTACCCACCTCCACATCAGTACTTA.

This chain connects TRBV6-5 to TRBJ1-1; D is uncertain. The V gene lost 4 bases and the J gene lost 0 bases, with 6 bases spanning the gap. CDR1 is MNHEY and CDR2 is SVGAGI in the germline V gene. The CDR3 length is 13 residues. This CDR3 is CASSSGMNTEAFF. CDR3 nucleotide sequence: TGTGCCAGCAGTTCGGGTATGAACACTGAAGCTTTCTTT.

This sequence joins TRBV27 and TRBJ1-2; D might be TRBD1 (6 bases). This CDR3 comprises 14 residues. CDR1 is MNHEY and CDR2 is SMNVEV in the germline V gene (reference sequence). Trimming removed 5 bases from V and 7 bases from J, with 17 bases in between. The CDR3 nucleotides read TGTGCCAGCAGTGCCACAGGGCTGATTTCTGGCTACACCTTC. Translation gives CASSATGLISGYTF.

The CDR3 protein is CASSQETSGNTGELFF. CDR3 in DNA: TGCGCCAGCAGCCAAGAGACTAGCGGTAACACCGGGGAGCTGTTTTTT. The chain is built from TRBV4-1 and TRBJ2-2; 9 bases line up with TRBD2. J gave up 2 bases and V 0 bases, and 1 base lay outside the gene matches. The CDR3 has 16 amino acids. From germline, CDR1 is MGHRA and CDR2 YSYEKL.

The chain combines TRBV12-3 or TRBV12-4 with TRBJ1-4, with 7 positions matching TRBD1. J lost 8 bases, V lost 2 bases, and 5 bases had no gene match. The CDR3 is 14 residues long. CDR3: CASSLRQGEEKLFF. DNA for the CDR3: TGTGCCAGCAGTTTAAGGCAGGGGGAGGAAAAACTGTTTTTT.

The V and J genes are TRBV25-1 and TRBJ2-1, with D possibly matching TRBD1 (5 bases). Germline V CDR1 and CDR2: MGHDK, SYGVNS. The CDR3 loop spans 14 amino acids. Between the trimmed V and J ends, which lost 4 bases and 3 bases, there was a span of 10 bases. The DNA for the CDR3 is TGTGCCAGCAGTGCTGGGGCCCTCTACAATGAGCAGTTCTTC. This translates into CASSAGALYNEQFF.

The CDR3 coding sequence is TGCAGTGTTTCGGGGCAGGGACTTTCCTACGAGCAGTACTTC. Residues: CSVSGQGLSYEQYF. The chain uses TRBV20-1 and TRBJ2-7, with a possible D match to TRBD2 (6 bases). Trimming removed 7 bases at V and 1 base at J, with 17 bases between. CDR1 and CDR2 (germline): DFQATT, SNEGSKA (reference sequence). This CDR3 comprises 14 residues.

The DNA of the CDR3 is TGTGCCAGCAGTTTATCGAAGGGGAGTTATGGCTACACCTTC. Its protein product is CASSLSKGSYGYTF. The rearrangement uses TRBV27 and TRBJ1-2; a possible D gene is TRBD1 (5 bases). The CDR3 runs to 14 residues. Germline V gene data show CDR1 as MNHEY and CDR2 as SMNVEV (reference sequence). V lost 0 bases and J 5 bases, leaving 10 bases between the germline ends.